These T cell receptor beta chains were read from a single sample in a study of blood T cell repertoires in COVID-19. TCRdb keeps only in-frame clones here, not all; method: immunoSEQ multiplex PCR. The sample lists 500,000 to 600,000 clones; roughly 89% were seen once. The sample taken for sequencing was peripheral blood. The origin of the receptors is a woman aged 50 to 65 with COVID-19, enrolled during active disease. CDR3s include the opening cysteine and the closing phenylalanine or tryptophan. A D gene is named only where the DNA matches it firmly. Clone size is not always given. Where it is, it says once, few, many or a class for expanded clones.

d_call: NA
v_call: TRBV4-1
j_call: TRBJ2-3
clone_size: NA
cdr3_nt: TGCGCCAGCAGCCCAAAAGGGGGGGTGGGAGATACGCAGTATTTT
cdr3_aa: CASSPKGGVGDTQYF

d_call: NA
v_call: TRBV19
j_call: TRBJ1-5
clone_size: once
cdr3_nt: TGTGCCAGTATGTCCGGCAATCAGCCCCAGCATTTT
cdr3_aa: CASMSGNQPQHF

d_call: TRBD1
v_call: TRBV10-3
j_call: TRBJ2-7
clone_size: NA
cdr3_nt: TGTGCCACCGGACAGGGGTACGAGCAGTACTTC
cdr3_aa: CATGQGYEQYF

d_call: TRBD1
v_call: TRBV10-2
j_call: TRBJ2-7
clone_size: NA
cdr3_nt: TGCGCCAGCAGTGATGGACAGGGGACGGTCGAGCAGTACTTC
cdr3_aa: CASSDGQGTVEQYF

d_call: NA
v_call: TRBV25-1
j_call: TRBJ1-1
clone_size: NA
cdr3_nt: TGTGCCAGCAGAGAACATACAGACCGGAACACTGAAGCTTTCTTT
cdr3_aa: CASREHTDRNTEAFF

d_call: TRBD2
v_call: TRBV7-2
j_call: TRBJ2-3
clone_size: NA
cdr3_nt: TGTGCCAGCAGCTTAGCCGCCAACCTAGCGGGCGACGGGGGTACGCAGTATTTT
cdr3_aa: CASSLAANLAGDGGTQYF

d_call: NA
v_call: TRBV19
j_call: TRBJ1-1
clone_size: NA
cdr3_nt: TGTGCCAGTACCATCTATGTGGGGGCCGGCACTGAAGCTTTCTTT
cdr3_aa: CASTIYVGAGTEAFF

d_call: TRBD1
v_call: TRBV28
j_call: TRBJ1-2
clone_size: NA
cdr3_nt: TGTGCCAGCAGCTCACAGGGGATATGGGGCTACACCTTC
cdr3_aa: CASSSQGIWGYTF

d_call: NA
v_call: TRBV5-1
j_call: TRBJ1-1
clone_size: NA
cdr3_nt: TGCGCCAGCACAAGTCAGGGGAACACTGAAGCTTTCTTT
cdr3_aa: CASTSQGNTEAFF

d_call: TRBD2
v_call: TRBV30
j_call: TRBJ2-7
clone_size: NA
cdr3_nt: TGTGCCTGGAGTTCGGGGGGCTACGAGCAGTACTTC
cdr3_aa: CAWSSGGYEQYF

d_call: NA
v_call: TRBV19
j_call: TRBJ1-5
clone_size: NA
cdr3_nt: TGTGCCAGCCGCGGGCAGGGACTTAGCAATCAGCCCCAGCATTTT
cdr3_aa: CASRGQGLSNQPQHF

d_call: NA
v_call: TRBV29-1
j_call: TRBJ1-4
clone_size: NA
cdr3_nt: TGCAGCGTTGAGAACGGTGAAAAACTGTTTTTT
cdr3_aa: CSVENGEKLFF

d_call: TRBD1
v_call: TRBV2
j_call: TRBJ2-7
clone_size: NA
cdr3_nt: TGTGCCACCTCAAGAGAACAGGGGTCATCCTACGAGCAGTACTTC
cdr3_aa: CATSREQGSSYEQYF

d_call: NA
v_call: TRBV19
j_call: TRBJ1-1
clone_size: NA
cdr3_nt: TGTGCCAGTACCGCGGGGGCGCCGAGTGTTTCTGAAGCTTTCTTT
cdr3_aa: CASTAGAPSVSEAFF

d_call: TRBD2
v_call: TRBV6-5
j_call: TRBJ2-2
clone_size: NA
cdr3_nt: TGTGCCAGCTCACTAGCGGGGGCAAACACCGGGGAGCTGTTTTTT
cdr3_aa: CASSLAGANTGELFF

d_call: NA
v_call: TRBV20-1
j_call: TRBJ2-7
clone_size: NA
cdr3_nt: TGCAGTGCCCAGGACTACGAGCAGTACTTC
cdr3_aa: CSAQDYEQYF

d_call: NA
v_call: TRBV12-3/TRBV12-4
j_call: TRBJ2-3
clone_size: NA
cdr3_nt: TGTGCCAGCAGACACCGTTGGCGGGGGCCGCAGTATTTT
cdr3_aa: CASRHRWRGPQYF